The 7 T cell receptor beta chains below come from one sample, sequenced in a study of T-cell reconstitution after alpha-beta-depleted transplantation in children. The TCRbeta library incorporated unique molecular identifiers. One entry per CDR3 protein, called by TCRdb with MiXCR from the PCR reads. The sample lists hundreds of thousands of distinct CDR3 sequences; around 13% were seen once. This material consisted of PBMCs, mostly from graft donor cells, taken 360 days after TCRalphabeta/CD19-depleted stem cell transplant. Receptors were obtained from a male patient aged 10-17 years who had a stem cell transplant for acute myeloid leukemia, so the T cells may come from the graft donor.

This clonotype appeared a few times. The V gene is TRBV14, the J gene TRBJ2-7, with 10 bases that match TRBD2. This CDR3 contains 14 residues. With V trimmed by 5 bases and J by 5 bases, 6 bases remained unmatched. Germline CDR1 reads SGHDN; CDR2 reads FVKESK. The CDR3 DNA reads TGTGCCAGCAGCGCGGGACTAGCGACCCACGAGCAGTACTTC. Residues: CASSAGLATHEQYF.

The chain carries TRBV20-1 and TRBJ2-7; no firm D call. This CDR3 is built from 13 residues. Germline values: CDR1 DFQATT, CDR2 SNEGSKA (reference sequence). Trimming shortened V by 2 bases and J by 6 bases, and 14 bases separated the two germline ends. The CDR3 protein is CSARFTRALEQYF. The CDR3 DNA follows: TGCAGTGCTAGATTTACCCGGGCACTCGAGCAGTACTTC.

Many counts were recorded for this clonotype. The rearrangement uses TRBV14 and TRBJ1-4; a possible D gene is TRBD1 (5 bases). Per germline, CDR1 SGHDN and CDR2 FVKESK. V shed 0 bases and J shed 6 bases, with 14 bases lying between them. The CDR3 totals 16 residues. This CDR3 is CASSQDPGREDEKLFF. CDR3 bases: TGTGCCAGCAGCCAAGATCCCGGCAGGGAAGATGAAAAACTGTTTTTT.

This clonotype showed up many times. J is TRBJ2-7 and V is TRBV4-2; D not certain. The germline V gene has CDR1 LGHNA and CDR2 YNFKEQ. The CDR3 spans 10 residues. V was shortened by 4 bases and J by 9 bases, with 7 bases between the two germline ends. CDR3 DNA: TGTGCCAGCAGCCCCCGCCCGCAGTACTTC. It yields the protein CASSPRPQYF.

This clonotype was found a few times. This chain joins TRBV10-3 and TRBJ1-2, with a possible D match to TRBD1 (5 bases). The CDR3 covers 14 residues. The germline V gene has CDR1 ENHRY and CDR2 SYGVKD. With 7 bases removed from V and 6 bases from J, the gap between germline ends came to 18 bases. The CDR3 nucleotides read TGTGCCATCACCCCGGGACCCTTTTTCGATGGCTACACCTTC. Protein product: CAITPGPFFDGYTF.

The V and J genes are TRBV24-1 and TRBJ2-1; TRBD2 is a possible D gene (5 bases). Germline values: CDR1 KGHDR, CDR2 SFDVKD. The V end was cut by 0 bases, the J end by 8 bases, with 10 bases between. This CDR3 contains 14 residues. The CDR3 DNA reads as TGTGCCACCAGTGATTTGGGGAGTGGGGATGAGCAGTTCTTC. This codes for CATSDLGSGDEQFF.

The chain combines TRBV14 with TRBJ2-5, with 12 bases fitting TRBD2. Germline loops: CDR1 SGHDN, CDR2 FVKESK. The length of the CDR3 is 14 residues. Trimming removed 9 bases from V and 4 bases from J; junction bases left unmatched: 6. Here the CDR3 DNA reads TGTGCCAGTGGACTAGCGGGACGAGGAGAGACCCAGTACTTC. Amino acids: CASGLAGRGETQYF.